These 27 T cell receptor beta chains came from one sample sequenced in a study of CD8 T cells in Susac syndrome. Random hexamers were used to reverse transcribe the RNA input (about 0.5 to 1 ug). TCRdb independently ran MiXCR on the immunoSEQ multiplex PCR reads; one entry per CDR3 protein. Of 150,000 to 160,000 distinct CDR3 sequences in the sample, 95% to 96% were seen once. What was sequenced was CD8+ T cells from PBMCs. Receptors originate from a human donor with multiple sclerosis.

In its sample, this clonotype was seen once. The rearrangement links TRBV6-1 to TRBJ1-2; D gene unclear. Germline V gene sequence: CDR1 MNHNS, CDR2 SASEGT. The CDR3 is made up of 17 amino acids. The ends were cut back, 7 bases at V and 8 bases at J, with 29 bases in the middle. The DNA for the CDR3 is TGTGCCAGCAACCAGAATAACAACCATCCACCTCAAACAGGCTACACCTTC. Translated: CASNQNNNHPPQTGYTF.

The gene calls are TRBV20-1 and TRBJ2-5, with no clear D. Trimming shortened V by 3 bases and J by 0 bases, and 8 bases separated the two germline ends. Germline CDR1 reads DFQATT; CDR2 reads SNEGSKA (reference sequence). The CDR3 totals 13 residues. CDR3 bases: TGCAGTGCTAGTAGGCAGAACCAAGAGACCCAGTACTTC. Protein: CSASRQNQETQYF.

This clonotype was seen a single time. The V call is TRBV2, the J call TRBJ2-5, with D unresolved. The CDR3 covers 14 residues. Germline CDR1 SNHLY, CDR2 FYNNEI. Trimming stripped 2 bases from V and 5 bases from J, with 12 bases between. The CDR3 nucleotides read TGTGCCAGCAGTGAATCTGGCTTTCAGGAGACCCAGTACTTC. Protein product: CASSESGFQETQYF.

CDR3 sequence (DNA): TGCAGTGCTAGCTGGACTATCAATGAGCAGTTCTTC. Translated: CSASWTINEQFF. The chain links TRBV20-1 to TRBJ2-1; D possibly corresponds to TRBD2 (6 bases). CDR1 DFQATT and CDR2 SNEGSKA come from the germline V gene (reference sequence). V was cut by 3 bases and J by 6 bases, with 9 bases left in between. The CDR3 runs 12 residues.

This clonotype was detected only once. Here the CDR3 DNA reads TGTGCCAGCAGCTCCAGCGACAGGGGCACTGAGCAGTTCTTC. Protein sequence: CASSSSDRGTEQFF. The rearrangement links TRBV7-9 to TRBJ2-1; 8 bases are shared with TRBD1. Germline CDR1 reads SEHNR; CDR2 reads FQNEAQ (reference sequence). The CDR3 has 14 amino acids. J was trimmed by 9 bases and V by 4 bases; bases with no gene match: 8.

This chain uses TRBV10-3 with TRBJ2-7; the D gene could be TRBD1 or TRBD2 (5 bases each). Deletions cut 2 bases from V and 4 bases from J, with 9 bases between. Germline V CDR1 and CDR2: ENHRY, SYGVKD. The CDR3 covers 13 residues. Here the CDR3 reads CAISEEGWYEQYV. The CDR3 coding sequence is TGTGCCATCAGTGAGGAGGGGTGGTACGAGCAGTACGTC.

The rearrangement links TRBV7-9 to TRBJ1-2, with TRBD1 matching 7 bases. The CDR3 length is 14 residues. The germline gives CDR1 SEHNR, CDR2 FQNEAQ (reference sequence). V shed 5 bases and J 5 bases; nucleotides not matched to a gene: 8. Here the CDR3 reads CASSPSDRAYGYTF. As DNA, the CDR3 is TGTGCCAGCAGCCCATCCGACAGGGCGTATGGCTACACCTTC.

The V and J genes are TRBV27 and TRBJ2-5; perhaps TRBD1 as D (5 bases). The germline V gene encodes CDR1 MNHEY and CDR2 SMNVEV (reference sequence). The V and J ends lost 5 bases and 5 bases respectively, with 21 bases between them. CDR3 length equals 16 residues. The DNA of the CDR3 is TGTGCCAGCAGTCCTTCCCCGGTGCCGCAGGGTGAGACCCAGTACTTC. Its translation is CASSPSPVPQGETQYF.

The rearrangement joins TRBV25-1 to TRBJ2-3; 7 nucleotides align to TRBD2. Trimming cost V 4 bases and J 8 bases; bases outside gene matches: 18. Germline-derived CDR1 and CDR2 are MGHDK and SYGVNS. There are 17 residues in the CDR3. Written as DNA, the CDR3 is TGTGCCAGCAGTGTTGGGGCGGGAGCGGGGCCCACCGGTACGCAGTATTTT. This sequence encodes CASSVGAGAGPTGTQYF. Complete variable domain (other parts from reference TRBV25-1 and TRBJ2-3): EADIYQTPRYLVIGTGKKITLECSQTMGHDKMYWYQQDPGMELHLIHYSYGVNSTEKGDLSSESTVSRIRTEHFPLTLESARPSHTSQYLCASSVGAGAGPTGTQYFGPGTRLTVL.

The chain links TRBV7-2 to TRBJ2-7; the D is unclear. CDR1 is SGHTA, CDR2 FQGNSA, per germline. V lost 1 base to trimming and J lost 5 bases, with 12 bases between them. The CDR3 consists of 14 residues. In nucleotides, the CDR3 is TGTGCCAGCAGCTTAGTTACAACCGCGGACGAGCAGTACGTC. It specifies CASSLVTTADEQYV.

The V gene is TRBV30, the J gene TRBJ1-2; D gene ambiguous. The CDR3 is 12 amino acids. Per the germline V gene, CDR1 is GTSNPN and CDR2 is SVGIG (reference sequence). Trimming left V 3 bases short and J 5 bases short, with 10 bases between. CDR3 loop: CAWRIWEYGYTF. CDR3 sequence (DNA): TGTGCCTGGAGAATATGGGAGTATGGCTACACCTTC.

V is TRBV18 and J is TRBJ2-7; D might be TRBD1 or TRBD2, each matching 6 bases. The CDR3 length is 13 residues. V dropped 3 bases and J dropped 3 bases, with 9 bases sitting between them. Germline V gene sequence: CDR1 KGHSH, CDR2 LQKENI. CDR3 coding DNA: TGTGCCAGCTCACCCGGGGGCTTCTACGAGCAGTACTTC. This gives the protein CASSPGGFYEQYF.

The gene calls are TRBV27 and TRBJ1-5; D is perhaps TRBD1 (5 bases). V dropped 2 bases and J dropped 6 bases, with 14 bases sitting between them. Germline assignment: CDR1 MNHEY and CDR2 SMNVEV (reference sequence). This CDR3 has 15 residues. CDR3 sequence reads: CASSLGQGAGQPQHF. The DNA of the CDR3 is TGTGCCAGCAGTTTAGGTCAGGGAGCCGGTCAGCCCCAGCATTTT.

Only one count was recorded for this clonotype. The V gene is TRBV29-1, the J gene TRBJ2-1; D is possibly TRBD2 (6 bases). Germline V gene data show CDR1 as SQVTM and CDR2 as ANQGSEA. With 0 bases removed from V and 2 bases from J, the gap between germline ends came to 11 bases. This CDR3 is built from 15 residues. The CDR3 DNA reads TGCAGCGTTGAAGAAGGAGGGGATACCTACAATGAGCAGTTCTTC. It yields the protein CSVEEGGDTYNEQFF.

The chain joins TRBV9 to TRBJ1-1, with TRBD1 matching 9 bases. The CDR3 is made up of 12 amino acids. The junction had 2 bases not matched to a gene; V was cut back by 3 bases and J by 8 bases. Germline lookup yields CDR1 SGDLS and CDR2 YYNGEE. The CDR3 loop is CASSGGTGEAFF. CDR3 nucleotide sequence: TGTGCCAGCAGCGGGGGGACAGGGGAAGCTTTCTTT.

The chain links TRBV7-9 to TRBJ2-3; D is undetermined. V lost 1 base, J lost 6 bases, and 11 bases lay in between. The CDR3 runs to 14 residues. Germline V gene lookup returns CDR1 SEHNR and CDR2 FQNEAQ (reference sequence). CDR3 residues: CASSLVGEKDTQYF. For the CDR3, the DNA is TGTGCCAGCAGCTTAGTTGGAGAGAAGGATACGCAGTATTTT.

The chain links TRBV9 to TRBJ1-1; tentatively, D is TRBD1 (6 bases). Trimming took 4 bases from V and 1 from J, leaving 17 bases between them. The CDR3 extends over 16 amino acids. Per the germline V gene, CDR1 is SGDLS and CDR2 is YYNGEE. CDR3 protein: CASSNHKQGSNTEAFF. In DNA form, the CDR3 reads TGTGCCAGCAGCAATCATAAACAGGGTTCGAACACTGAAGCTTTCTTT.

The V call is TRBV5-6, the J call TRBJ2-1; D tentatively fits TRBD1 or TRBD2 (5 bases each). Judging by the DNA end, TRBJ2-7 fits better; the J call may be wrong. There are 15 residues in the CDR3. From germline, CDR1 is SGHDT and CDR2 YYEEEE. The CDR3 reads CASSDTGTYMAEQYV. Here the CDR3 DNA reads TGTGCCAGCAGCGACACCGGGACCTACATGGCCGAGCAGTACGTC.

J is TRBJ2-3 and V is TRBV6-5, with D possibly being TRBD1 or TRBD2 (6 bases each). The germline gives CDR1 MNHEY, CDR2 SVGAGI. The CDR3 length is 15 residues. The V end was cut by 7 bases, the J end by 6 bases, with 20 bases between. The CDR3 reads CASTPRRGARDTQYF. Here the CDR3 DNA reads TGTGCCAGCACCCCCCGTAGGGGGGCTAGGGATACGCAGTATTTT.

The J gene is TRBJ1-6, the V gene TRBV12-3 or TRBV12-4; 7 bases line up with TRBD1. The CDR3 covers 14 residues. J was trimmed by 8 bases and V by 7 bases; bases with no gene match: 8. The chain's CDR3 is CASTLTGVHSPLHF. CDR3 bases: TGTGCCAGCACCTTAACAGGGGTTCATTCACCCCTCCACTTT.

This clonotype has a single count. This chain connects TRBV27 to TRBJ2-3; D uncertain. Trimming removed 4 bases at V and 2 bases at J, with 7 bases between. This CDR3 is 13 amino acids long. Germline V gene data show CDR1 as MNHEY and CDR2 as SMNVEV (reference sequence). This CDR3 is CASSYRYTDTQYF. The DNA for the CDR3 is TGTGCCAGCAGTTACCGGTACACAGATACGCAGTATTTT.

V usage is TRBV3-1 and J usage is TRBJ2-2; TRBD2 might be the D (5 bases). With 0 bases removed from V and 0 bases from J, the gap between germline ends came to 11 bases. CDR3 size: 17 residues. Germline V gene data show CDR1 as LGHDT and CDR2 as YNNKEL (reference sequence). CDR3 sequence: CASSQDATGTNTGELFF. DNA for the CDR3: TGTGCCAGCAGCCAAGATGCGACGGGAACGAACACCGGGGAGCTGTTTTTT.

The rearrangement joins TRBV23-1 to TRBJ2-7; D unclear. TRBV23-1 is labeled an ORF, and its function is uncertain. V lost 2 bases, J lost 6 bases, and 11 bases lay in between. This CDR3 comprises 13 residues. The CDR3, as DNA: TGCGCCAGCAGTCAAACCCTCCCCCGCGAGCAGTACGTC. The encoded protein is CASSQTLPREQYV.

The chain recombines TRBV13 with TRBJ1-6, with no clear D. Trimming took off 1 base at V and 0 bases at J, with 13 bases between the two ends. The CDR3 is made up of 18 amino acids. From germline, CDR1 is PRHDT and CDR2 FYEKMQ (reference sequence). CDR3: CASSLAAATSSYNSPLHF. Written as DNA, the CDR3 is TGTGCCAGCAGCTTAGCGGCGGCCACTAGCTCCTATAATTCACCCCTCCACTTT.

The rearrangement links TRBV9 to TRBJ1-5; 7 nucleotides align to TRBD1. The CDR3 length is 15 residues. Germline V gene lookup returns CDR1 SGDLS and CDR2 YYNGEE. Losses at the gene ends were 2 bases for V and 5 bases for J; bases not matched to a gene: 7. The CDR3 DNA reads TGTGCCAGCAGCGTGTCCGGGACAGCCGATCAGCCCCAGCATTTT. Translating it yields CASSVSGTADQPQHF.

This sequence joins TRBV27 and TRBJ2-7; D perhaps matches TRBD1 (6 bases). In germline, CDR1 is MNHEY, CDR2 SMNVEV (reference sequence). The CDR3 contains 17 residues. The V and J ends lost 6 bases and 0 bases respectively, with 21 bases between them. Here the CDR3 DNA reads TGTGCCAGCAGCCCCTTATCTGCCAGGGGAAGCTCCTACGAGCAGTACGTC. Translating it yields CASSPLSARGSSYEQYV.

The V call is TRBV3-1, the J call TRBJ1-5, with no clear D. Trimming left V 1 base short and J 1 base short, with 8 bases between. This CDR3 has 15 amino acids. Per germline, CDR1 LGHDT and CDR2 YNNKEL (reference sequence). Here the CDR3 reads CASSQGLGSNQPQHF. The CDR3 DNA reads as TGTGCCAGCAGCCAAGGGTTGGGGAGCAATCAGCCCCAGCATTTT.